The 7 T cell receptor beta chains presented below share a single source sample, sequenced in a study of blood T cell repertoires in COVID-19. Clones were sequenced by immunoSEQ multiplex PCR, and TCRdb holds only the in-frame ones, with some missing. This sample has about 210,000 clones; around nine tenths occur once, and the top ten carry about 1.5%. Sequencing was done on a sample of peripheral blood. These receptor sequences come from a young man with active or convalescent COVID-19.

CDR3 sequence reads: CASSQKAEAFF. The CDR3 nucleotides read TGTGCCAGCAGCCAGAAAGCGGAAGCTTTCTTT. The chain recombines TRBV2 with TRBJ1-1; D gene uncertain. The CDR3 loop spans 11 amino acids. Germline-derived CDR1 and CDR2 are SNHLY and FYNNEI. Trimming took off 6 bases at V and 8 bases at J, with 10 bases between the two ends. The full variable domain, with the rest looked up from reference TRBV2 and TRBJ1-1, is EPEVTQTPSHQVTQMGQEVILRCVPISNHLYFYWYRQILGQKVEFLVSFYNNEISEKSEIFDDQFSVERPDGSNFTLKIRSTKLEDSAMYFCASSQKAEAFFGQGTRLTVV.

The chain couples TRBV30 to TRBJ1-1; perhaps TRBD1 as D (6 bases). Trimming took off 0 bases at V and 7 bases at J, with 18 bases between the two ends. Germline lookup yields CDR1 GTSNPN and CDR2 SVGIG (reference sequence). This CDR3 spans 15 amino acids. The CDR3 DNA reads TGTGCCTGGAGTGTACTTCGTGGGGTGACAGGTGAAGCTTTCTTT. The encoded protein is CAWSVLRGVTGEAFF.

V and J are TRBV3-1 (or the pseudogene TRBV3-2) and TRBJ2-1; 10 bases are a match to TRBD2. V dropped 5 bases and J dropped 7; count of bases not matched to a gene: 8. The CDR3 is 15 residues long. Per germline, CDR1 LGHDT and CDR2 YNNKEL (reference sequence). The CDR3 coding sequence is TGTGCCAGCAGCGAGACGAGCGGGAGGGCGAATGAGCAGTTCTTC. Protein product: CASSETSGRANEQFF.

This chain links TRBV12-1 with TRBJ2-3; the table's TRBD2 call for D was not verified on the DNA. TRBV12-1 is a listed pseudogene. The CDR3 runs to 20 residues. CDR3 residues: CASSYPSPRTSAISTDTQYF. The CDR3 DNA reads as TGTGCCAGCAGTTACCCCAGTCCGCGGACTAGCGCAATCAGCACAGATACGCAGTATTTT.

This clone came up once. V and J are TRBV6-6 and TRBJ2-1; D gene uncertain. The CDR3 has 11 amino acids. Germline V CDR1 and CDR2: MNHNY, SVGAGI (reference sequence). V was trimmed by 11 bases and J by 4 bases, leaving 9 bases between them. The CDR3 DNA follows: TGTGCCCTGACTCCATACAATGAGCAGTTCTTC. Its protein product is CALTPYNEQFF.

V usage is TRBV29-1 and J usage is TRBJ1-1; D is ambiguous. Germline lookup yields CDR1 SQVTM and CDR2 ANQGSEA. This CDR3 is 16 amino acids long. Between the trimmed V and J ends, which lost 4 bases and 4 bases, there was a span of 22 bases. CDR3 residues: CSVVGGHSMGSTEAFF. CDR3 nucleotide sequence: TGCAGCGTTGTGGGAGGCCACAGTATGGGAAGCACTGAAGCTTTCTTT.

This clone was seen a single time. The chain carries TRBV7-3 and TRBJ2-2; tentatively, D is TRBD2 (6 bases). In germline, CDR1 is SGHTA, CDR2 FQGTGA. V lost 4 bases and J 7 bases, leaving 16 bases between the germline ends. CDR3 size: 15 residues. CDR3 amino acids: CASSWVRKAGGELFF. DNA for the CDR3: TGTGCCAGCAGCTGGGTCCGGAAAGCGGGCGGGGAGCTGTTTTTT.